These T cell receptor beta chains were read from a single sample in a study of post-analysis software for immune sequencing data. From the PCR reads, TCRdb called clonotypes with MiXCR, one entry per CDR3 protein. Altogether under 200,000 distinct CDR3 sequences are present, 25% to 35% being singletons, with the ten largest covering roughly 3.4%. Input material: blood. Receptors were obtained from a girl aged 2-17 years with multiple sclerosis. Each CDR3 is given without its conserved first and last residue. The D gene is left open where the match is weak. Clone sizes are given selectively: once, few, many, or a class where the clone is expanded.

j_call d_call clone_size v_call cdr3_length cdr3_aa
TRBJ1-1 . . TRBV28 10 ASQAPPIEAF
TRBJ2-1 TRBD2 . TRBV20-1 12 SVAGVPPRNEQF
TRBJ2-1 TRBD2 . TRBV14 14 ASSQVLGGSLNEQF
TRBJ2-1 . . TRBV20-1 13 SARNRQLDYNEQF
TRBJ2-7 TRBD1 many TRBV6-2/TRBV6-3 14 ASRALPGQGMHEQY
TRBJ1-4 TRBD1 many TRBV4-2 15 ASSVRDRAATNEKLF
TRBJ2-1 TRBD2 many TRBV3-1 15 ASSQDPMGLAQNEQF
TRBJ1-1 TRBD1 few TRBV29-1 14 SAEMGQGFMNTEAF
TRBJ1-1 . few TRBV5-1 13 ASSLDPGAITEAF
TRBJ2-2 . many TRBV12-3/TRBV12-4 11 ASSGRHTGELF
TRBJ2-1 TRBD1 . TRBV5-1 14 ASTSTGGFSYNEQF
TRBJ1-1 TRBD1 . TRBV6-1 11 AGRTGLNTEAF
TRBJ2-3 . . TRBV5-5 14 ASSLSQDRNTDTQY
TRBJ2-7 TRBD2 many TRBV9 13 ASSAGGRGAYEQY
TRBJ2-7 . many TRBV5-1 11 ASSSPGGDEQY
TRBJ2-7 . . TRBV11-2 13 ASSLVGNLAYEQY
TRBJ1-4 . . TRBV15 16 ATSRDPLVWGTNEKLF
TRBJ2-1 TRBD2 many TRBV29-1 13 SVGGTSGSANEQF
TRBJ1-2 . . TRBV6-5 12 AGSFLGVGYGYT
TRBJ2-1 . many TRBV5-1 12 ASSLRGEVYEQF
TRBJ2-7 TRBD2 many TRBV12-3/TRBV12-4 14 ASSSSGTSEIGEQY
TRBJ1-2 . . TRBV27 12 ASSSLGSSYGYT
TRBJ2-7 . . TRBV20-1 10 SASSGHYEQY
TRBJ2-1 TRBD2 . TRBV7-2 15 ASSLVGGGDVGNEQF
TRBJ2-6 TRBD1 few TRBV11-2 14 ASSPGGSYGANVLT
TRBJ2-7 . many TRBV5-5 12 ASSLGRTAYEQY
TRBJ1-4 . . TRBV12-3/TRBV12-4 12 ASSRQRGVEKLF
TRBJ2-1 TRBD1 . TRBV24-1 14 ATSDLGQGLDNEQF
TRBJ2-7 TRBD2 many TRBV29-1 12 SVDRLAGAGEQY
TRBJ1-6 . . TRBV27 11 ATTMGTNSPLH
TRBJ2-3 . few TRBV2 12 ASRPSESTDTQY
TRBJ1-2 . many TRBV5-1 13 ASSLEQPGTNGYT
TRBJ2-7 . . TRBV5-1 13 ASSLYPQSSYEQY
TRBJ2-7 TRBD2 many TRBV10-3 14 AISKTGGPQSREQY
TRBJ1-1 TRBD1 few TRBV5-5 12 ASSLRQGGTEAF
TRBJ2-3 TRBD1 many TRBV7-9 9 ASSFGTGWY
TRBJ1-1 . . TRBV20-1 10 SAPTVYTEAF
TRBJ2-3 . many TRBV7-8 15 ASSLNPSQGRTDTQY
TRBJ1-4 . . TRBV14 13 ASSQDVTSLEKRF
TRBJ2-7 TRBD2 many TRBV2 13 ASGGLAGVRYEQY
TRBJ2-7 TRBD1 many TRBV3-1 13 ASSAQWDRGHEQY
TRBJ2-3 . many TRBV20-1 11 SATPSSTDTQY
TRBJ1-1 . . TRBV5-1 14 ASSLAGGLPSTEAF
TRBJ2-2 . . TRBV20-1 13 SARPGYYNTGELF
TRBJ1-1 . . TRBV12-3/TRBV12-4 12 ASSFRGMNTEAF